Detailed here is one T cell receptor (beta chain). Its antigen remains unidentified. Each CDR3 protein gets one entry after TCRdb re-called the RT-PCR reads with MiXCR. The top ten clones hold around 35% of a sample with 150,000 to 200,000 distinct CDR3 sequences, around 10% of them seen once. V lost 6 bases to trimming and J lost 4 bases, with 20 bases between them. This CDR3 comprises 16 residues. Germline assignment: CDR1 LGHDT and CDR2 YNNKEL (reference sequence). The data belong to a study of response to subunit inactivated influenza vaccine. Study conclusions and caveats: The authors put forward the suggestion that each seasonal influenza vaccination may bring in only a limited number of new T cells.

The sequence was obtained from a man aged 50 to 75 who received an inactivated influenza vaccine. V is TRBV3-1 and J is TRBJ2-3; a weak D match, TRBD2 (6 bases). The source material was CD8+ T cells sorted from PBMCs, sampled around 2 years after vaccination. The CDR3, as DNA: TGTGCCAGCAGTCTTTCACGGAGGGCTGGTTCAGATACGCAGTATTTT. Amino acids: CASSLSRRAGSDTQYF.